What follows is one TCR beta chain and its context. What it recognizes is unknown. These data come from a study of chemoradiotherapy in HPV16-positive cancers. The wider study: Functional T-cell assays on a couple of HPV16-positive patients' cells defined candidate HPV-specific clones and common TCR motifs.

Generated by immunoSEQ multiplex PCR, the TCRdb table keeps only in-frame clones and is missing some. The repertoire holds 1,500 to 2,000 clones, with around nine tenths as singletons. Study-wide points: Functional assays defining HPV-specific T cells used only two HPV16-positive patients. Candidate HPV-specific clones and E7-related TCR motifs grew in tumor during treatment.

V gave up 3 bases and J gave up 4 bases, with 3 bases separating them. The germline gives CDR1 GTSNPN, CDR2 SVGIG (reference sequence). The CDR3 contains 11 residues. This TCR was sampled from a human donor with HPV-associated anogenital cancer. This chain links TRBV30 with TRBJ2-2; no reliable D call. Sequenced here: tumor tissue, sampled from a patient who underwent chemoradiotherapy. The CDR3 reads CAWRSTGELFF. CDR3 sequence (DNA): TGTGCCTGGAGGAGCACCGGGGAGCTGTTTTTT.